These 25 T cell receptor beta chains were all obtained from the same sample, sequenced in a study of blood T cell repertoires in COVID-19. The table came from immunoSEQ multiplex PCR; TCRdb's copy has only in-frame clones and leaves some out. The data hold around 60,000 clones, with roughly 80% observed a single time. Sample: peripheral blood. These receptors were taken from a woman aged 50 to 60 with active or convalescent COVID-19.

The CDR3 reads CASSMGPRANYGYTF. In DNA, the CDR3 is TGTGCCAGTAGTATGGGCCCCAGAGCTAACTATGGCTACACCTTC. The rearrangement joins TRBV19 to TRBJ1-2; D not certain. CDR3 length: 15 amino acids. From germline, CDR1 is LNHDA and CDR2 SQIVND (reference sequence). Trimming left V 3 bases short and J 0 bases short, with 11 bases between. Combining the CDR3 with reference TRBV19 and TRBJ1-2 gives the whole variable domain DGGITQSPKYLFRKEGQNVTLSCEQNLNHDAMYWYRQDPGQGLRLIYYSQIVNDFQKGDIAEGYSVSREKKESFPLTVTSAQKNPTAFYLCASSMGPRANYGYTFGSGTRLTVV.

The gene calls are TRBV2 and TRBJ2-2, with TRBD2 identical over 10 bases. Germline lookup yields CDR1 SNHLY and CDR2 FYNNEI. J gave up 7 bases and V 6 bases, and 8 bases lay outside the gene matches. CDR3 size: 15 residues. The CDR3 region is CASSPLAGAVGELFF. CDR3 coding DNA: TGTGCCAGCAGCCCCCTAGCGGGAGCAGTCGGGGAGCTGTTTTTT.

This clone has more than one count but fewer than ten. This chain joins TRBV7-9 and TRBJ2-7; tentatively, D is TRBD2 (6 bases). The CDR3 spans 12 residues. The germline V gene has CDR1 SEHNR and CDR2 FQNEAQ (reference sequence). V was pared by 3 bases and J by 11 bases, with 14 bases between. Written as DNA, the CDR3 is TGTGCCAGCAGCTTGTCTGAAGGGGAGGAGTACTTC. Its protein is CASSLSEGEEYF.

The rearrangement uses TRBV6-2 or TRBV6-3 and TRBJ2-3, with a possible D match to TRBD1 (6 bases). Germline CDR1 reads MNHEY; CDR2 reads SVGEGT. The CDR3 spans 17 residues. Deletions cut 2 bases from V and 0 bases from J, with 15 bases between. The DNA for the CDR3 is TGTGCCAGCAGTTACACTCAGGGACAATCTAGCACAGATACGCAGTATTTT. It specifies CASSYTQGQSSTDTQYF.

The chain joins TRBV5-6 to TRBJ2-1; maybe TRBD1 (6 bases). Germline CDR1 is SGHDT and CDR2 is YYEEEE. The CDR3 totals 15 residues. V dropped 1 base and J dropped 8 bases, with 16 bases sitting between them. The CDR3 region is CASSLWQGPIDEQFF. CDR3 nucleotides: TGTGCCAGCAGCTTGTGGCAGGGGCCCATCGATGAGCAGTTCTTC.

This clone was counted once. This chain connects TRBV9 to TRBJ1-1, with 8 positions matching TRBD1. Trimming at V came to 4 bases and at J to 4 bases, leaving 6 bases not matched to a gene. Looked up from germline, CDR1 is SGDLS and CDR2 is YYNGEE. This CDR3 is 14 amino acids long. The CDR3 bases are TGTGCCAGCAGCCAGGGGGCTAAAGCCACTGAAGCTTTCTTT. Its translation is CASSQGAKATEAFF.

The genes are TRBV2 and TRBJ1-5; the match to TRBD1 covers 9 bases. This CDR3 comprises 15 residues. Looked up from germline, CDR1 is SNHLY and CDR2 is FYNNEI. With V trimmed by 2 bases and J by 7 bases, 6 bases remained unmatched. The CDR3 DNA is TGTGCCAGCAGTGAAACGGGACAGGGAGGACAGCCCCAGCATTTT. Translating it yields CASSETGQGGQPQHF.

The CDR3: CASSLGGSGTDTQYF. CDR3 nucleotide sequence: TGTGCCAGCAGCTTAGGAGGTTCGGGCACAGATACGCAGTATTTT. The chain employs TRBV7-6 and TRBJ2-3; D uncertain. V lost 1 base, J lost 1 base, and 9 bases lay in between. This CDR3 has 15 amino acids. The germline CDR1 and CDR2 sequences are SGHVS and FNYEAQ.

The CDR3 reads CASTQGRVTNEKLFF. As DNA, the CDR3 is TGTGCCAGCACACAGGGGCGGGTAACTAATGAAAAACTGTTTTTT. V and J are TRBV5-8 and TRBJ1-4, with 7 bases matching TRBD1. The CDR3 sequence is 15 residues long. With 6 bases clipped from V and 1 base from J, the junction kept 6 bases outside the gene matches. The germline V gene has CDR1 SGHTS and CDR2 YDEGEE.

The chain joins TRBV24-1 to TRBJ2-1; 7 nucleotides match TRBD1. The germline gives CDR1 KGHDR, CDR2 SFDVKD. The CDR3 runs 17 residues. V gave up 3 bases and J gave up 5 bases; unmatched junction bases: 12. The CDR3 loop reads CATSDASEGGWHNEQFF. The CDR3 DNA follows: TGTGCCACCAGTGATGCATCGGAAGGGGGCTGGCACAATGAGCAGTTCTTC.

This clone occurred once. V and J are TRBV7-9 and TRBJ1-2; the D gene is possibly TRBD1 (5 bases). The CDR3 is made up of 14 amino acids. In germline, CDR1 is SEHNR, CDR2 FQNEAQ (reference sequence). Trimming left V 1 base short and J 4 bases short, with 10 bases between. The CDR3 loop is CASSLVGGGYGYTF. In DNA, the CDR3 is TGTGCCAGCAGCTTAGTGGGGGGTGGCTATGGCTACACCTTC.

Regarding this clone: Distinct nucleotide sequences in the sample also encode this CDR3. V and J are TRBV5-6 and TRBJ2-1; TRBD1 agrees at 9 bases. There are 16 residues in the CDR3. The germline CDR1 and CDR2 sequences are SGHDT and YYEEEE. With 4 bases clipped from V and 0 bases from J, the junction kept 5 bases outside the gene matches. This CDR3 reads CASSGGTGSSYNEQFF. The CDR3 nucleotides read TGTGCCAGCAGCGGCGGGACAGGGAGCTCCTACAATGAGCAGTTCTTC.

This sequence joins TRBV28 and TRBJ2-1, with 12 bases identical to TRBD2. Germline V gene sequence: CDR1 MDHEN, CDR2 SYDVKM. Germline trimming cut 3 bases from V and 7 bases from J; bases unmatched to any gene: 13. The CDR3 runs to 18 residues. The CDR3: CASSFEIETSGSGNEQFF. Written as DNA, the CDR3 is TGTGCCAGCAGTTTCGAAATTGAGACTAGCGGGAGTGGGAATGAGCAGTTCTTC.

This clone was counted a few times. J is TRBJ1-2 and V is TRBV5-1; D is possibly TRBD1 (5 bases). V was clipped by 1 base and J by 3 bases, with 16 bases between them. The length of the CDR3 is 16 residues. Germline V gene data show CDR1 as SGHRS and CDR2 as YFSETQ. The CDR3 DNA reads as TGCGCCAGCAGCTTGCGATCGGGGGGGAAGGACTATGGCTACACCTTC. Translation: CASSLRSGGKDYGYTF.

The chain uses TRBV5-4 and TRBJ2-5; 11 nucleotides agree with TRBD1. Trimming at V came to 4 bases and at J to 1 base, leaving 6 bases not matched to a gene. The CDR3 has 16 residues. Germline V lookup: CDR1 SGHNT, CDR2 YYREEE (reference sequence). CDR3: CASSPGTGGFQETQYF. The CDR3 bases are TGTGCCAGCAGCCCCGGGACAGGGGGATTCCAAGAGACCCAGTACTTC.

CDR3 amino acids: CASSQTGNTEAFF. The CDR3 region has the DNA TGTGCCAGCAGCCAAACAGGGAACACTGAAGCTTTCTTT. The chain joins TRBV27 to TRBJ1-1; tentative D call: TRBD1 (5 bases). CDR3 length: 13 residues. The ends were cut back, 6 bases at V and 1 base at J, with 9 bases in the middle. From germline, CDR1 is MNHEY and CDR2 SMNVEV (reference sequence).

This sequence joins TRBV2 and TRBJ2-3, with 16 bases that match TRBD2. The CDR3 consists of 18 residues. Trimming took 9 bases from V and 4 from J; bases not matched to a gene: 13. Germline lookup yields CDR1 SNHLY and CDR2 FYNNEI. The CDR3 region has the DNA TGTGCCAGGACGGGAGGGACTAGCGGGAGGGCCTGGGCAGATACGCAGTATTTT. Translated: CARTGGTSGRAWADTQYF.

This clone was observed once. This rearrangement joins TRBV3-1 (or the pseudogene TRBV3-2) to TRBJ2-1; weak D call: TRBD1 (6 bases). CDR3 size: 14 residues. Deletions cut 7 bases from V and 1 base from J, with 11 bases between. Looked up from germline, CDR1 is LGHDT and CDR2 is YNNKEL (reference sequence). The CDR3 DNA reads TGTGCCAGCACCACTAGGGGGTCCTACAATGAGCAGTTCTTC. Encoded protein: CASTTRGSYNEQFF.

The J gene is TRBJ1-1, the V gene TRBV12-3 or TRBV12-4, with D uncertain. Trimming cost V 2 bases and J 2 bases, with 6 bases left between them. This CDR3 region has 13 residues. The CDR3 sequence is CASSLRVNTEAFF. The CDR3, as DNA: TGTGCCAGCAGTTTACGAGTTAACACTGAAGCTTTCTTT.

V is TRBV5-1 and J is TRBJ2-2; 9 bases fit TRBD1. The length of the CDR3 is 15 residues. The junction had 4 bases not matched to a gene; V was cut back by 5 bases and J by 2 bases. Germline V lookup: CDR1 SGHRS, CDR2 YFSETQ. This CDR3 is CASRGTGSNTGELFF. Here the CDR3 DNA reads TGCGCCAGCAGAGGGACAGGGAGCAACACCGGGGAGCTGTTTTTT.

This clone was picked up one time. The V call is TRBV28, the J call TRBJ2-2; D is undetermined. CDR3 size: 14 residues. From germline, CDR1 is MDHEN and CDR2 SYDVKM. V shed 1 base and J shed 4 bases, with 7 bases lying between them. The CDR3 DNA reads TGTGCCAGCAGTTTATTTCGGGTCACCGGGGAGCTGTTTTTT. Its translation: CASSLFRVTGELFF.

This clone came up many times. The chain couples TRBV4-1 to TRBJ2-2; D possibly corresponds to TRBD1 (6 bases). The CDR3 covers 15 residues. The V end lost 3 bases, the J end lost 1 base, and 9 bases lay between the germline ends. From germline, CDR1 is MGHRA and CDR2 YSYEKL. Here the CDR3 reads CASSHLGQNTGELFF. Written as DNA, the CDR3 is TGCGCCAGCAGCCACTTGGGACAGAACACCGGGGAGCTGTTTTTT.

A note on this clone: The junction does not match germline at one end; this may be a read error. Other DNA sequences from this sample encode an identical CDR3 as well. The chain recombines TRBV19 with TRBJ2-7, with 7 bases that match TRBD2. From germline, CDR1 is LNHDA and CDR2 SQIVND (reference sequence). There are 15 residues in the CDR3. CDR3 sequence (DNA): TGTGCCAGCCTCCCCTGGGGGGGTTCCCTCTACGAACAGTACTTC. It yields the protein CASLPWGGSLYEQYF.

This sequence joins TRBV19 and TRBJ2-7, with a possible D match to TRBD1 (6 bases). V shed 8 bases and J shed 0 bases, with 14 bases lying between them. Looked up from germline, CDR1 is LNHDA and CDR2 is SQIVND (reference sequence). The CDR3 sequence is 14 residues long. The CDR3 loop is CASAATGLSYEQYF. The CDR3 DNA follows: TGTGCCAGTGCCGCGACAGGCCTCTCCTACGAGCAGTACTTC.

V and J are TRBV2 and TRBJ2-7; TRBD2 matches 11 bases. Trimming removed 3 bases from V and 3 bases from J; junction bases left unmatched: 7. The V gene's germline CDR1 is SNHLY and CDR2 FYNNEI. There are 16 residues in the CDR3. The CDR3 nucleotides read TGTGCCAGCAGTGATGGTGTGACTAGCGGGAACTACGAGCAGTACTTC. Amino acid sequence: CASSDGVTSGNYEQYF.